This is a list of T cell receptor beta chains from one sample in a study. TCRdb re-derived calls from the 5' RACE reads in MiXCR, one entry per CDR3 protein. This table has 45,000 to 60,000 distinct CDR3 sequences, around 24% appearing once. Material: tumor-infiltrating naive CD4+ T cells sorted from the breast tumor. These receptors all stem from a female donor with breast cancer. Both conserved end residues are part of each CDR3. The order of the fields is CDR3 length, V gene, CDR3 protein.

14,TRBV5-1,CASSARTISYEQYF
13,TRBV29-1,CSVDTGAYYEQFF
13,TRBV5-1,CASSLADRETQYF
14,TRBV7-9,CASSFDRGRETQYF
15,TRBV9,CASSVRLASYNEQFF
15,TRBV20-1,CSALNPGQWINEQYF
14,TRBV4-1,CASSQLAGGSAQYF
12,TRBV20-1,CSARGTPYEQYF
13,TRBV28,CASSTPTGRGNTF
14,TRBV9,CASSVGWENTEAFF
17,TRBV7-8,CASSLVERLRSSYEQYF
16,TRBV11-3,CASSPQGLTYNSPLHF
13,TRBV25-1,CASSEGGAETQYF
14,TRBV6-6,CASSYGTAFGELFF
15,TRBV3-1,CASSQDLQLNQPQHF
12,TRBV20-1,CSASRLSYEQYF
18,TRBV5-1,CASSLSSRSGLAKNIQYF
13,TRBV30,CAWSVQGDTEAFF
17,TRBV20-1,CSARDWGRGEDSYEQYF
14,TRBV20-1,CSARDPGSSYEQYF
14,TRBV5-1,CASSKSTREYGYTF
16,TRBV7-9,CASSPRRLGKPNEQFF
11,TRBV20-1,CSARSRDTQYF
14,TRBV20-1,CGAITSERVYGYTF
15,TRBV6-1,CASSRLRGADQPQHF
16,TRBV29-1,CSVEVFSSQISYEQYF
16,TRBV10-3,CAISEPGAPNSYEQYF
15,TRBV9,CASSRTQGPNYGYTF
12,TRBV20-1,CSAAAFGNTIYF
15,TRBV10-3,CAIRDARGKDQPQHF
13,TRBV5-1,CASSRPGQDEQYF
12,TRBV6-1,CASTLDITEAFF
17,TRBV5-1,CASRPIAGGPPSNTQYF
15,TRBV15,CATSRGGTGDQPQHF
17,TRBV4-2,CASTRGRGSSGANVLTF
14,TRBV19,CASKRKKNAGELFF
15,TRBV19,CASSIVQGGNQPQHF
10,TRBV20-1,CSALRTEQFF
14,TRBV6-1,CASTVDPGGTEAFF
14,TRBV6-5,CASRGTGVRYGYTF
12,TRBV14,CASSFMDYGYTF
12,TRBV28,CASSGQQETQYF
16,TRBV20-1,CSASTPRLAGAYTQYF
16,TRBV11-2,CASSLDLIIIRDTQYF
14,TRBV24-1,CATSDPGLHNEQFF
13,TRBV20-1,CSAIPQGADGYTF
13,TRBV29-1,CSVEPGGGYGYTF
17,TRBV7-9,CASSTYGQGADNQPQHF
12,TRBV20-1,CSAPLAANEQFF
15,TRBV6-1,CASSPGQGLTGELSF
13,TRBV3-1,CASSGRYTGELFF
12,TRBV5-1,CASSSEFYGYTF
16,TRBV7-9,CASLKTGTGNLYGYTF
14,TRBV5-1,CASSLADPTRSAFF
15,TRBV6-2/TRBV6-3,CASTPLRTGIYEQYF
14,TRBV6-1,CASREATGLQPQHF
13,TRBV7-7,CASSLGVGETQYF
13,TRBV7-2,CASSSTQIDIQYF
14,TRBV2,CASNTGVGNTEAFF